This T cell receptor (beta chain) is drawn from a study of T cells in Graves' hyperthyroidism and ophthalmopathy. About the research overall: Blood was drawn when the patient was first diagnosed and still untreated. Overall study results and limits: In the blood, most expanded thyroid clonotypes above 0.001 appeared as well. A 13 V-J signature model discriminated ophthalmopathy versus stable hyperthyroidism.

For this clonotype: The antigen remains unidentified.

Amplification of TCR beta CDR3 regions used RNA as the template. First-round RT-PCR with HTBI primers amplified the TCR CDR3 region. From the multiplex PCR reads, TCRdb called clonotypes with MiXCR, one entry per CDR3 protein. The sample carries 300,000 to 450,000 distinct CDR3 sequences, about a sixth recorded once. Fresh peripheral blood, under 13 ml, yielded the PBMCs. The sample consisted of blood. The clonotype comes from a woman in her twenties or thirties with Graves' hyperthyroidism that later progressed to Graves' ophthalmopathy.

The CDR3 DNA reads TGTGCCACCAGCCACCCCTCAAGCGGCACAGATACGCAGTATTTT. The encoded protein is CATSHPSSGTDTQYF. V and J are TRBV15 and TRBJ2-3; D is unclear. Trimming took 5 bases from V and 1 from J, leaving 13 bases between them. CDR1 is LNHNV, CDR2 YYDKDF, per germline (reference sequence). The CDR3 consists of 15 residues.